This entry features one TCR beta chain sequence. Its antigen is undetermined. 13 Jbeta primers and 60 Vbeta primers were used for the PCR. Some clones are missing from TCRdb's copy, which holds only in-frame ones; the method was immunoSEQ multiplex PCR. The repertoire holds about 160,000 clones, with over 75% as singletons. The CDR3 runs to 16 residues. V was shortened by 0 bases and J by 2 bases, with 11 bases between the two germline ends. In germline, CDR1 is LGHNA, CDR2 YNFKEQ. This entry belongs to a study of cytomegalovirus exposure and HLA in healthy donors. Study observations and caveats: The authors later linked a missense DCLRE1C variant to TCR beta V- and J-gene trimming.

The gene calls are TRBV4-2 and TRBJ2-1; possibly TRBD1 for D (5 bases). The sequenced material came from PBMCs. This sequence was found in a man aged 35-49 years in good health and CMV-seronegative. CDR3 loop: CASSQEPGPTYNEQFF. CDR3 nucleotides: TGTGCCAGCAGCCAAGAACCAGGGCCCACCTACAATGAGCAGTTCTTC.